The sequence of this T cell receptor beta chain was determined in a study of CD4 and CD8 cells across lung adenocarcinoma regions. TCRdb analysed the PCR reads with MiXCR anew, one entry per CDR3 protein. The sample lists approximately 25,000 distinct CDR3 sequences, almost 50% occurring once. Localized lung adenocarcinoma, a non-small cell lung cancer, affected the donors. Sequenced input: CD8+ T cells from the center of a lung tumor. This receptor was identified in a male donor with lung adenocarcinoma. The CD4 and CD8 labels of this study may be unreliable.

The CDR3 loop is CASSLDRVDGELFF. The CDR3 bases are TGTGCCAGCAGCCTGGACAGGGTTGACGGGGAGCTGTTTTTT. The V gene is TRBV11-2, the J gene TRBJ2-2; 8 bases line up with TRBD1. With V trimmed by 5 bases and J by 7 bases, 6 bases remained unmatched. The CDR3 covers 14 residues. The germline CDR1 and CDR2 sequences are SGHAT and FQNNGV.